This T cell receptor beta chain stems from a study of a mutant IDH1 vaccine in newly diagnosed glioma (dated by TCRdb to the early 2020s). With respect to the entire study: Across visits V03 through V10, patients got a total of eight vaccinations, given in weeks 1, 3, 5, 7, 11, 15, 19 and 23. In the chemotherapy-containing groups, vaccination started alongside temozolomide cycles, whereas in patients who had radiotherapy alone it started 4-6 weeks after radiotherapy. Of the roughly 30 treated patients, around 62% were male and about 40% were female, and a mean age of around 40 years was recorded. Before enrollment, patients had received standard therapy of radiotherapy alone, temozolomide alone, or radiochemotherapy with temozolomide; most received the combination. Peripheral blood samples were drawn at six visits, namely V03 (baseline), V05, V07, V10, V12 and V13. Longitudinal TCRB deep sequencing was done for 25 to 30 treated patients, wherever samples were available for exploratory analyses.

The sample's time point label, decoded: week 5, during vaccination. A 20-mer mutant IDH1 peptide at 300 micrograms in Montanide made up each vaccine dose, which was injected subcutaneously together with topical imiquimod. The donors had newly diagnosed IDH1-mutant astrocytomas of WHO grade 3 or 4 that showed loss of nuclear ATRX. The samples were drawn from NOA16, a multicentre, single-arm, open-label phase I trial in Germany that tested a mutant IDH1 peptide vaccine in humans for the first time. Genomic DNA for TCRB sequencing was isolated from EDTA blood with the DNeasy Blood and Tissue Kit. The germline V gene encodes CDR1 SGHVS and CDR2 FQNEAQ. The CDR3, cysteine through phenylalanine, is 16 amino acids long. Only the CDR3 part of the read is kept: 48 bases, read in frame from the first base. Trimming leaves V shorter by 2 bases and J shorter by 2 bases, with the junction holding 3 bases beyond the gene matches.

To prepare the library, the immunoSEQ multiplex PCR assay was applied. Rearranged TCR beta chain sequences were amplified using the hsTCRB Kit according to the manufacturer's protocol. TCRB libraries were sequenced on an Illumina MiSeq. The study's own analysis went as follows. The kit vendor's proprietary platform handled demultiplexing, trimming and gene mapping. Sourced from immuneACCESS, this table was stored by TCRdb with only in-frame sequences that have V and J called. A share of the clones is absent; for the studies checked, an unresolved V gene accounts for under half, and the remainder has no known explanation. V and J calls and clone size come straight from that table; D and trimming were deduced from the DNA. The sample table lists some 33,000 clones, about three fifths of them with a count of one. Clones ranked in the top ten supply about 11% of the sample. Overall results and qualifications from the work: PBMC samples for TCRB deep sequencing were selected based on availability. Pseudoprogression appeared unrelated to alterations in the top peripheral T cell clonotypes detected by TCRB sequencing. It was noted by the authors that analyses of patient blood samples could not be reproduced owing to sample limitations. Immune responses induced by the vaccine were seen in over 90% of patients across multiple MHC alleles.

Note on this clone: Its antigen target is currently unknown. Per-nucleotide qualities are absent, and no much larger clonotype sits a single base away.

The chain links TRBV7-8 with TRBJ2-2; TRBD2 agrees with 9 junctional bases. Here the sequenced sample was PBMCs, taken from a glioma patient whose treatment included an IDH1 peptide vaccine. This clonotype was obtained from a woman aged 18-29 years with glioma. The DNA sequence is TGTGCCAGCAGCTTACTACTAGCGGGTAACACCGGGGAGCTGTTTTTT. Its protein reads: CASSLLLAGNTGELFF.